This TCR beta chain stems from a study of T cells after yellow fever vaccination. TCRdb passed the 5' RACE reads through MiXCR, listing each CDR3 protein once. The sample has roughly 340,000 distinct CDR3 sequences, 8% to 10% seen once; the top ten hold around 17%. In this sample, this clonotype turned up many times. Germline V gene sequence: CDR1 SGHRS, CDR2 YFSETQ. The CDR3 runs to 13 residues. Deletions cut 2 bases from V and 9 bases from J, with 12 bases between. The chain has TRBV5-1 and TRBJ2-4, with D maybe TRBD1 (5 bases). This specimen was PBMCs, taken on the day of the first yellow fever vaccination. This receptor was obtained from a man between 18 and 29 years old who received the YFV17D yellow fever vaccine. The CDR3 here is CASSFSGNGIQYF. The DNA of the CDR3 is TGCGCCAGCAGCTTTTCAGGGAATGGCATTCAGTACTTC.